The 21 T cell receptor beta chains reported below all come from one sample, sequenced in a study of long-term antiretroviral therapy in people with HIV. Survey-level resolution applied to immunoSEQ assay v3.0. Only in-frame clones appear in the TCRdb table, and some are missing; sequencing was by immunoSEQ multiplex PCR. Among approximately 41,000 clones listed, roughly 80% were seen once. The sample in question was unsorted PBMCs, obtained 1.5 years after starting antiretroviral therapy. The receptors come from a man aged 18 to 29 with HIV.

The CDR3 sequence: CASSLPLGTGEDRGGYTF. The CDR3 DNA sequence: TGTGCCAGCAGCCTCCCCCTCGGGACAGGGGAGGATCGGGGTGGCTACACCTTC. V is TRBV5-4 and J is TRBJ1-2; 10 bases fit TRBD1. V lost 4 bases, J lost 7 bases, and 19 bases stayed unmatched. CDR1 is SGHNT and CDR2 is YYREEE in the germline V gene (reference sequence). This CDR3 has 18 residues. Variable domain in full (rest from reference TRBV5-4 and TRBJ1-2): ETGVTQSPTHLIKTRGQQVTLRCSSQSGHNTVSWYQQALGQGPQFIFQYYREEENGRGNFPPRFSGLQFPNYSSELNVNALELDDSALYLCASSLPLGTGEDRGGYTFGSGTRLTVV.

This chain uses TRBV5-4 with TRBJ2-1; maybe TRBD2 (7 bases). The CDR3 extends over 14 amino acids. Per germline, CDR1 SGHNT and CDR2 YYREEE (reference sequence). Trimming removed 4 bases from V and 6 bases from J, with 14 bases in between. The CDR3: CASSIRGGANEQFF. The CDR3 DNA reads as TGTGCCAGCAGCATTAGGGGGGGGGCCAATGAGCAGTTCTTC.

The chain links TRBV7-2 to TRBJ1-2, with D hard to call. This CDR3 has 11 amino acids. CDR1 and CDR2 from the germline V gene are SGHTA and FQGNSA. Trimming removed 2 bases at V and 8 bases at J, with 6 bases between. The CDR3 region has the DNA TGTGCCAGCAGCTTAAACCGCGGCTACACCTTC. It yields the protein CASSLNRGYTF.

The chain couples TRBV6-6 to TRBJ2-7; D not certain. CDR3 length: 11 amino acids. V was clipped by 0 bases and J by 12 bases, with 9 bases between them. CDR1 MNHNY and CDR2 SVGAGI come from the germline V gene (reference sequence). CDR3 in amino acids: CASSYSQGRYF. In DNA, the CDR3 is TGTGCCAGCAGTTACTCGCAAGGAAGGTACTTC.

This clone was observed once. The gene calls are TRBV2 and TRBJ2-5; TRBD2 is a possible D gene (5 bases). CDR3 length: 12 residues. With 4 bases removed from V and 5 bases from J, the gap between germline ends came to 8 bases. The germline CDR1 and CDR2 sequences are SNHLY and FYNNEI. The CDR3 here is CASSAGGETQYF. CDR3 nucleotide sequence: TGTGCCAGCAGTGCGGGCGGGGAGACCCAGTACTTC.

The chain couples TRBV10-2 to TRBJ2-1, with TRBD2 matching 11 bases. The germline V gene encodes CDR1 WSHSY and CDR2 SAAADI. The V gene end was trimmed by 4 bases and the J gene end by 5 bases; junction bases not matched to a gene: 4. This CDR3 contains 15 residues. The CDR3 reads CASSVAGGPNNEQFF. The CDR3 DNA is TGCGCCAGCAGTGTAGCGGGAGGGCCTAACAATGAGCAGTTCTTC.

The chain has TRBV5-1 and TRBJ1-1; D is perhaps TRBD1 (5 bases). V gave up 0 bases and J gave up 5 bases, with 8 bases separating them. The CDR3 contains 13 residues. CDR1 is SGHRS, CDR2 YFSETQ, per germline. The CDR3 DNA sequence: TGCGCCAGCAGCTTGGGATGGGGGACTGAAGCTTTCTTT. Amino acids: CASSLGWGTEAFF.

The chain is built from TRBV28 and TRBJ2-7; 10 bases fit TRBD2. The CDR3 extends over 14 amino acids. J was trimmed by 6 bases and V by 6 bases; bases with no gene match: 8. Germline CDR1 reads MDHEN; CDR2 reads SYDVKM. The CDR3 DNA sequence: TGTGCCAGCAGCGAAGCTAGCGGGAGTTCCGAGCAGTACTTC. Translation gives CASSEASGSSEQYF.

This clone was found once. The V gene is TRBV15, the J gene TRBJ2-4, with a tentative D call TRBD2 (5 bases). The CDR3 has 15 amino acids. V lost 5 bases, J lost 0 bases, and 11 bases lay in between. Germline CDR1 reads LNHNV; CDR2 reads YYDKDF (reference sequence). CDR3 residues: CATSGGLLAKNIQYF. CDR3 sequence (DNA): TGTGCCACCAGCGGAGGTTTACTAGCCAAAAACATTCAGTACTTC.

The chain is built from TRBV13 and TRBJ1-4; TRBD1 is a possible D gene (5 bases). Trimming took off 5 bases at V and 8 bases at J, with 18 bases between the two ends. Per the germline V gene, CDR1 is PRHDT and CDR2 is FYEKMQ (reference sequence). The CDR3 covers 15 residues. In DNA, the CDR3 is TGTGCCAGCAGCACGAAGGAGGGACCCCCGGAAAAACTGTTTTTT. Amino acid sequence: CASSTKEGPPEKLFF.

V is TRBV30 and J is TRBJ2-2; D possibly corresponds to TRBD1 (5 bases). V was shortened by 5 bases and J by 8 bases, with 12 bases between the two germline ends. Germline V CDR1 and CDR2: GTSNPN, SVGIG (reference sequence). This CDR3 comprises 12 residues. The CDR3 DNA is TGTGCCTGGTCTGCAGGGAAAGGGGAGCTGTTTTTT. As protein: CAWSAGKGELFF.

CDR3 loop: CASSFGAGGREQYF. The CDR3 bases are TGTGCCAGCAGTTTCGGAGCGGGAGGGCGGGAGCAGTACTTC. This rearrangement joins TRBV27 to TRBJ2-7, with TRBD2 identical over 10 bases. This CDR3 spans 14 amino acids. The V and J ends lost 3 bases and 7 bases, in that order; junction bases with no gene match: 6. The germline V gene has CDR1 MNHEY and CDR2 SMNVEV (reference sequence).

As DNA, the CDR3 is TGTGCCAGCAGTCCCCGGACAGTTGTCACCGACGAGCAGTACTTC. Residues: CASSPRTVVTDEQYF. This chain connects TRBV28 to TRBJ2-7; tentatively, D is TRBD1 (6 bases). CDR1 MDHEN and CDR2 SYDVKM come from the germline V gene. The V and J ends lost 5 bases and 5 bases respectively, with 19 bases between them. This CDR3 is built from 15 residues.

The V call is TRBV4-3, the J call TRBJ1-3; D perhaps matches TRBD1 (5 bases). Trimming pared 1 base from V and 6 bases from J, leaving 13 bases between. Germline V CDR1 and CDR2: LGHNA, YSLEER. The CDR3 covers 15 residues. DNA of the CDR3: TGCGCCAGCAGCCAAGGAGGCCAGGGCAAAAACACCATATATTTT. Protein product: CASSQGGQGKNTIYF.

The chain joins TRBV19 to TRBJ1-1; 8 nucleotides align to TRBD1. Germline assignment: CDR1 LNHDA and CDR2 SQIVND (reference sequence). V lost 3 bases, J lost 3 bases, and 6 bases stayed unmatched. The CDR3 consists of 15 residues. This CDR3 reads CASSMGQGAHTEAFF. CDR3 DNA sequence: TGTGCCAGTAGTATGGGGCAGGGGGCGCACACTGAAGCTTTCTTT.

The chain has TRBV5-1 and TRBJ2-1; D may correspond to TRBD1 or TRBD2 (6 bases each). V lost 4 bases to trimming and J lost 3 bases, with 14 bases between them. CDR1 SGHRS and CDR2 YFSETQ come from the germline V gene. The CDR3 totals 15 residues. The CDR3 DNA follows: TGCGCCAGCAGCGCAACTAGGGGGGACTACAATGAGCAGTTCTTC. It is translated as CASSATRGDYNEQFF.

The rearrangement joins TRBV6-1 to TRBJ2-7; D perhaps matches TRBD1 (6 bases). CDR1 MNHNS and CDR2 SASEGT come from the germline V gene. Trimming took off 5 bases at V and 4 bases at J, with 15 bases between the two ends. The CDR3 sequence is 14 residues long. CDR3 protein: CASSIQGFDYEQYF. CDR3 bases: TGTGCCAGCAGTATACAGGGTTTCGATTACGAGCAGTACTTC.

The chain is built from TRBV6-1 and TRBJ1-4; D uncertain. CDR1 and CDR2 from the germline V gene are MNHNS and SASEGT. V lost 6 bases and J lost 7, with 12 bases in between. The CDR3 loop spans 13 amino acids. CDR3 sequence reads: CASSGRAIEKLFF. Here the CDR3 DNA reads TGTGCCAGCAGCGGGAGAGCCATTGAAAAACTGTTTTTT.

Written as DNA, the CDR3 is TGTGCCAGCAGCCCTAAGAGGGGGCCCCCGGAAATGAACACTGAAGCTTTCTTT. Residues: CASSPKRGPPEMNTEAFF. The chain is built from TRBV7-8 and TRBJ1-1, with 7 bases fitting TRBD1. Germline-derived CDR1 and CDR2 are SGHVS and FQNEAQ. The CDR3 consists of 18 residues. J gave up 0 bases and V 5 bases, and 15 bases lay outside the gene matches.

Here the CDR3 DNA reads TGTGCCAGCAGCTTAGCGAACAGCATTAAGAACGAGCAGTACTTC. Encoded protein: CASSLANSIKNEQYF. The gene calls are TRBV7-2 and TRBJ2-7; D gene unclear. The CDR3 contains 15 residues. Trimming took off 0 bases at V and 5 bases at J, with 14 bases between the two ends. Germline CDR1 and CDR2: SGHTA and FQGNSA.

The chain employs TRBV28 and TRBJ2-7; a weak D match, TRBD1 (5 bases). The CDR3 consists of 13 residues. Trimming took 6 bases from V and 1 from J, leaving 10 bases between them. Germline CDR1 reads MDHEN; CDR2 reads SYDVKM. DNA of the CDR3: TGTGCCAGCAGAAGCGACAGTTCCTACGAGCAGTACTTC. It encodes CASRSDSSYEQYF.